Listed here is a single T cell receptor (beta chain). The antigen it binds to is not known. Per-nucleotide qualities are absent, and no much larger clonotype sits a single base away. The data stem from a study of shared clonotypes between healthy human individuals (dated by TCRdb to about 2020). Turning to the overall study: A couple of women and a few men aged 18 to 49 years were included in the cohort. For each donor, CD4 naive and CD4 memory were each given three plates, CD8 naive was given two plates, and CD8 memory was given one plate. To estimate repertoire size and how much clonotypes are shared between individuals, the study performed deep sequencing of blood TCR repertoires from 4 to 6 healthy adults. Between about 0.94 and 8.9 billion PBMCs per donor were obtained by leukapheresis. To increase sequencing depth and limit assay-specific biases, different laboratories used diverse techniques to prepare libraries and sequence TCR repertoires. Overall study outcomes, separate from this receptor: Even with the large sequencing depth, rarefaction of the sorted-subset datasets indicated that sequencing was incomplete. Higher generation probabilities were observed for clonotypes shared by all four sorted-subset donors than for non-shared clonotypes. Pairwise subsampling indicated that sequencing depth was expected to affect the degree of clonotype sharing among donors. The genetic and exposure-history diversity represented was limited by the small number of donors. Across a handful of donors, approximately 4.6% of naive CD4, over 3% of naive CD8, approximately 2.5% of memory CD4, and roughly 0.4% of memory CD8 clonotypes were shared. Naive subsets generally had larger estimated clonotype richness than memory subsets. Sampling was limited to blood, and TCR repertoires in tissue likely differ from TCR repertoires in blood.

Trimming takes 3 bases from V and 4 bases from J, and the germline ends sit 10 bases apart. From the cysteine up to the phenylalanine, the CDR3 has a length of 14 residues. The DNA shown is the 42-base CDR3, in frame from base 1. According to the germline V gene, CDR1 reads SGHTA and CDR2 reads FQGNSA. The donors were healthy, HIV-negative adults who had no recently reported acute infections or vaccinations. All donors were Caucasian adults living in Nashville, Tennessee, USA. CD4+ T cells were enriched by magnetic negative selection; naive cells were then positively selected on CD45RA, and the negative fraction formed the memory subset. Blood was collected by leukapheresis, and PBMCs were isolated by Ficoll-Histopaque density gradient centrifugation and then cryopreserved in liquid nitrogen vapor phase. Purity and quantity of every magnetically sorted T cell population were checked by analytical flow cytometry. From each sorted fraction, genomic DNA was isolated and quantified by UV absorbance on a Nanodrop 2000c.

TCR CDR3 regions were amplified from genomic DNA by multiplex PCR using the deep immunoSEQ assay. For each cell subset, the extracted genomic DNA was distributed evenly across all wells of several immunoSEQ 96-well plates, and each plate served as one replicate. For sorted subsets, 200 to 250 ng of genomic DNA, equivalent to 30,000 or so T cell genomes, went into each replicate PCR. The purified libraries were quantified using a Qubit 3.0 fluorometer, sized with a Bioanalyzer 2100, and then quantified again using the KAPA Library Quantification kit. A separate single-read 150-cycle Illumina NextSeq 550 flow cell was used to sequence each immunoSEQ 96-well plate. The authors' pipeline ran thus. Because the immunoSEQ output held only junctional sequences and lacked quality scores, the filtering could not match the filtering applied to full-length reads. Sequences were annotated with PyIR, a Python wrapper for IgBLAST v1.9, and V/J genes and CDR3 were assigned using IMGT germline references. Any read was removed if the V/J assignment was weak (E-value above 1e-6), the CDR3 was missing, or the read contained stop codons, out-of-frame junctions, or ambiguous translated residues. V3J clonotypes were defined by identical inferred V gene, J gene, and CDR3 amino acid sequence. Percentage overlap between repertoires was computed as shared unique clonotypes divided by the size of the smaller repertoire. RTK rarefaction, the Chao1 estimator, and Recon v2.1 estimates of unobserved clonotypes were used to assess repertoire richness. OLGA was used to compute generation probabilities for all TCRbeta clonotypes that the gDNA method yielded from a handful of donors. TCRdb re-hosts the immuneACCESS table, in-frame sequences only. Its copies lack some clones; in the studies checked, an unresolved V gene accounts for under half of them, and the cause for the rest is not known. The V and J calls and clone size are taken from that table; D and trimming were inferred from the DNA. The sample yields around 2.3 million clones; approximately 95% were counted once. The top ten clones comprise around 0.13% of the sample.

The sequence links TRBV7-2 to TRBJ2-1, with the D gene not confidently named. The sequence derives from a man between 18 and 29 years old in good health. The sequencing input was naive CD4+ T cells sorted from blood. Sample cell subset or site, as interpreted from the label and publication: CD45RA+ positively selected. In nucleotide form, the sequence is TGTGCCAGCAGCTTCATAGGGAAGTACAATGAGCAGTTCTTC. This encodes CASSFIGKYNEQFF.